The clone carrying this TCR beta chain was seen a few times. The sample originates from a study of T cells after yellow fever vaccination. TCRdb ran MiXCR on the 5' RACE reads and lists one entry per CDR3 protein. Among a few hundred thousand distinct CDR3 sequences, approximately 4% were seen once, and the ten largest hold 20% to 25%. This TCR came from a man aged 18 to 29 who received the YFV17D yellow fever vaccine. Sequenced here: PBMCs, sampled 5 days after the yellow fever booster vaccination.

CDR3 region: CASSWATGVGIYEQFF. The DNA of the CDR3 is TGCGCCAGCAGCTGGGCGACAGGGGTTGGGATTTATGAGCAGTTCTTC. The chain employs TRBV5-1 and TRBJ2-1; 8 bases line up with TRBD1. The J segment lost 8 bases and the V segment lost 3 bases, leaving 13 bases of the junction unmatched. Germline V gene data show CDR1 as SGHRS and CDR2 as YFSETQ. The CDR3 totals 16 residues. Looking up the rest from reference TRBV5-1 and TRBJ2-1 gives the full variable domain: KAGVTQTPRYLIKTRGQQVTLSCSPISGHRSVSWYQQTPGQGLQFLFEYFSETQRNKGNFPGRFSGRQFSNSRSEMNVSTLELGDSALYLCASSWATGVGIYEQFFGPGTRLTVL.